The T cell receptor beta chain under discussion was sequenced for a study of T-cell memory formation after mild COVID-19. The CDR3 covers 16 residues. CDR1 and CDR2 (germline): SGHVS, FQNEAQ. J was trimmed by 7 bases and V by 5 bases; bases with no gene match: 7. The 5'RACE method, run with constant-segment primers, produced TCR alpha and TCR beta cDNA libraries (carrying sample barcodes and UMIs). TCRdb passed the 5' RACE reads through MiXCR, listing each CDR3 protein once. The repertoire holds roughly 280,000 distinct CDR3 sequences, with over 7% as singletons. This clonotype was detected only a few times. Its antigen is currently unknown. The study's findings and limits: Confirmation of SARS-CoV-2 specificity was lacking for second-wave clones peaking day 37.

The source material was PBMCs or a T cell subset sorted from them (not recorded which). J is TRBJ2-1 and V is TRBV7-8; 14 nucleotides match TRBD2. The TCR was taken from a man younger than 35 who had mild COVID-19 (a few samples of this study predate the infection). Cell type and time point are not known. The CDR3 region is CASSPSGLAGGNEQFF. As DNA, the CDR3 is TGTGCCAGCAGCCCATCCGGACTAGCGGGGGGAAATGAGCAGTTCTTC.